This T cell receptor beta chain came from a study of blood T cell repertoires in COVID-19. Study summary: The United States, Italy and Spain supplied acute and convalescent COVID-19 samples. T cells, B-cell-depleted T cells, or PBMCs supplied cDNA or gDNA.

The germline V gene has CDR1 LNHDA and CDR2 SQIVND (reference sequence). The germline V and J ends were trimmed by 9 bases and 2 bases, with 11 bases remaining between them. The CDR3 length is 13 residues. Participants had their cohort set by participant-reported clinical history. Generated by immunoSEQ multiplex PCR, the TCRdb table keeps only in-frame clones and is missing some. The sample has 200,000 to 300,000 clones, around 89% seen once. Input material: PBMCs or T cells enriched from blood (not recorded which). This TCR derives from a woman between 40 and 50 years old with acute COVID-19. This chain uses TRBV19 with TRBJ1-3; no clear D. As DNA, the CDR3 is TGTGCCAGCGAAGCTAATGCTGGAAACACCATATATTTT. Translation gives CASEANAGNTIYF.